The 32 T cell receptor beta chains below come from one sample, sequenced in a study of T-cell memory formation after mild COVID-19. MiXCR, run by TCRdb on the 5' RACE reads, gives a single entry per CDR3 protein. The data show around 420,000 distinct CDR3 sequences, approximately 24% seen once. The sample taken for sequencing was PBMCs or a T cell subset sorted from them (not recorded which). The receptors shown here come from an adult woman who had mild COVID-19 (a few samples of this study predate the infection). Cell type and time point are not known.

The sample holds a few counts of this clonotype. The chain has TRBV7-9 and TRBJ1-1; 10 bases map to TRBD1. J gave up 2 bases and V 3 bases, and 12 bases lay outside the gene matches. This CDR3 spans 18 amino acids. Germline V gene data show CDR1 as SEHNR and CDR2 as FQNEAQ (reference sequence). The CDR3 nucleotides read TGTGCCAGCAGCTTTCTCCCGGGACAGGGGACCGGTAACACTGAAGCTTTCTTT. The encoded protein is CASSFLPGQGTGNTEAFF.

This chain connects TRBV29-1 to TRBJ2-7; 8 bases align to TRBD1. The CDR3 sequence is 14 residues long. J gave up 0 bases and V 1 base, and 2 bases lay outside the gene matches. Germline CDR1 SQVTM, CDR2 ANQGSEA. CDR3 in DNA: TGCAGCGTTGAAGGGGGACAGGTCTCCTACGAGCAGTACTTC. It encodes CSVEGGQVSYEQYF.

The chain employs TRBV20-1 and TRBJ2-5, with TRBD2 identical over 12 bases. V trimming: 1 base; J trimming: 1 base; junction bases outside the gene matches: 10. CDR1 and CDR2 from the germline V gene are DFQATT and SNEGSKA (reference sequence). This CDR3 has 18 amino acids. This CDR3 reads CSARVGASGRASQETQYF. The CDR3 region has the DNA TGCAGTGCTAGAGTAGGGGCTAGCGGGAGGGCCAGCCAAGAGACCCAGTACTTC.

V and J are TRBV27 and TRBJ1-1, with 11 bases fitting TRBD1. CDR3 length: 16 residues. V gave up 5 bases and J gave up 0 bases; unmatched junction bases: 5. CDR1 and CDR2 (germline): MNHEY, SMNVEV (reference sequence). CDR3 sequence reads: CASSPGQGAVNTEAFF. As DNA, the CDR3 is TGTGCCAGCAGTCCCGGACAGGGGGCAGTGAACACTGAAGCTTTCTTT.

In its sample, this clonotype was seen many times. The chain recombines TRBV6-6 with TRBJ1-1; D unresolved. V dropped 0 bases and J dropped 1 base, with 12 bases sitting between them. The CDR3 contains 16 residues. The germline V gene encodes CDR1 MNHNY and CDR2 SVGAGI (reference sequence). The CDR3 region is CASSYSRSAGNTEAFF. CDR3 coding DNA: TGTGCCAGCAGTTACTCGAGGAGCGCAGGGAACACTGAAGCTTTCTTT.

The chain combines TRBV20-1 with TRBJ1-5, with 9 bases that match TRBD1. V was pared by 4 bases and J by 7 bases, with 5 bases of the junction left unmatched. The CDR3 totals 13 residues. Germline values: CDR1 DFQATT, CDR2 SNEGSKA (reference sequence). CDR3 DNA sequence: TGCAGTGCTATCAGACAGGGGGTGCAGCCCCAGCATTTT. Translating gives CSAIRQGVQPQHF.

V is TRBV4-3 and J is TRBJ2-7; tentative D call: TRBD1 (5 bases). Germline assignment: CDR1 LGHNA and CDR2 YSLEER. The CDR3 loop spans 16 amino acids. V lost 0 bases and J lost 0, with 12 bases in between. The CDR3: CASSQDLDSLSYEQYF. DNA of the CDR3: TGCGCCAGCAGCCAAGATTTAGACAGCCTCTCCTACGAGCAGTACTTC.

This clonotype was found a few times. The genes are TRBV5-1 and TRBJ1-1; the match to TRBD1 covers 8 bases. Per germline, CDR1 SGHRS and CDR2 YFSETQ. The CDR3 is 17 amino acids. With V trimmed by 4 bases and J by 6 bases, 17 bases remained unmatched. The CDR3 loop is CASSREPDRVGRAEAFF. The CDR3 nucleotides read TGCGCCAGCAGCCGCGAGCCGGACAGGGTGGGTAGGGCTGAAGCTTTCTTT.

The chain recombines TRBV9 with TRBJ2-3; D unresolved. Germline lookup yields CDR1 SGDLS and CDR2 YYNGEE. V was shortened by 0 bases and J by 4 bases, with 12 bases between the two germline ends. The CDR3 contains 15 residues. CDR3 nucleotides: TGTGCCAGCAGCGTAGCCCCGGGCGCTGCAGATACGCAGTATTTT. Its protein product is CASSVAPGAADTQYF.

This clonotype was seen more than once but under ten times. The genes are TRBV27 and TRBJ2-5; 11 bases map to TRBD1. V lost 6 bases, J lost 7 bases, and 7 bases stayed unmatched. CDR1 is MNHEY and CDR2 is SMNVEV in the germline V gene (reference sequence). CDR3 length: 14 residues. In DNA form, the CDR3 reads TGTGCCAGCAGCAACAGGGACAGGGGGTTGACCCAGTACTTC. As protein: CASSNRDRGLTQYF.

The chain carries TRBV7-6 and TRBJ2-6; 7 nucleotides match TRBD1. This CDR3 contains 15 residues. V shed 5 bases and J 3 bases; nucleotides not matched to a gene: 4. In germline, CDR1 is SGHVS, CDR2 FNYEAQ. The CDR3 loop is CASSPDRDGANVLTF. CDR3 nucleotides: TGTGCCAGCAGCCCCGACAGGGATGGGGCCAACGTCCTGACTTTC.

There are a few counts of this clonotype. V is TRBV11-1 and J is TRBJ1-1; a weak D match, TRBD1 (6 bases). The CDR3 length is 14 residues. From germline, CDR1 is SGHAT and CDR2 FQDESV (reference sequence). The germline V and J ends were trimmed by 4 bases and 1 base, with 10 bases remaining between them. CDR3 loop: CASSYQQGNTEAFF. The CDR3 nucleotides read TGTGCCAGCAGCTACCAACAGGGGAACACTGAAGCTTTCTTT. Full variable domain (remainder filled in from reference TRBV11-1 and TRBJ1-1): EAEVAQSPRYKITEKSQAVAFWCDPISGHATLYWYRQILGQGPELLVQFQDESVVDDSQLPKDRFSAERLKGVDSTLKIQPAELGDSAMYLCASSYQQGNTEAFFGQGTRLTVV.

This chain joins TRBV7-2 and TRBJ1-2; TRBD1 agrees at 10 bases. CDR1 and CDR2 (germline): SGHTA, FQGNSA. The CDR3 length is 14 residues. The J segment lost 7 bases and the V segment lost 5 bases, leaving 7 bases of the junction unmatched. The CDR3 region has the DNA TGTGCCAGCAGCCCCAGACAGGGGGCGCGTGGCTACACCTTC. Amino acid sequence: CASSPRQGARGYTF.

This clonotype was found a few times. The chain recombines TRBV11-1 with TRBJ2-1, with TRBD2 matching over 10 bases. Germline assignment: CDR1 SGHAT and CDR2 FQDESV (reference sequence). V shed 4 bases and J 3 bases; nucleotides not matched to a gene: 3. The CDR3 runs to 15 residues. The CDR3 reads CASSSSGSVYNEQFF. CDR3 nucleotide sequence: TGTGCCAGCAGCTCTAGCGGGAGTGTCTACAATGAGCAGTTCTTC.

The V and J genes are TRBV7-9 and TRBJ1-3, with TRBD1 as a possible D gene (5 bases). The CDR3 spans 14 residues. Germline loops: CDR1 SEHNR, CDR2 FQNEAQ (reference sequence). Trimming took 7 bases from V and 7 from J, leaving 17 bases between them. The CDR3 DNA is TGTGCCAGCACTTCGGCCCAGGGTAGGAACACCATATATTTT. This encodes CASTSAQGRNTIYF.

The genes are TRBV19 and TRBJ1-4; D not certain. Germline-derived CDR1 and CDR2 are LNHDA and SQIVND (reference sequence). CDR3 size: 15 residues. The germline V and J ends were trimmed by 3 bases and 8 bases, with 16 bases remaining between them. This CDR3 reads CASSMRGVGREKLFF. CDR3 nucleotides: TGTGCCAGTAGTATGCGCGGGGTAGGAAGGGAAAAACTGTTTTTT.

The CDR3 DNA reads as TGTGCCAGCACGGGGGAGGGTACCTACGAGCAGTACTTC. Protein sequence: CASTGEGTYEQYF. The chain recombines TRBV2 with TRBJ2-7; 7 bases map to TRBD2. CDR1 and CDR2 (germline): SNHLY, FYNNEI. Unmatched junction bases numbered 5, after V lost 7 bases and J lost 2 bases. The CDR3 totals 13 residues.

The genes are TRBV10-3 and TRBJ2-5; D not certain. Germline CDR1 is ENHRY and CDR2 is SYGVKD. With 4 bases removed from V and 4 bases from J, the gap between germline ends came to 13 bases. The CDR3 sequence is 14 residues long. The CDR3 sequence: CAISGGSGSETQYF. CDR3 bases: TGTGCCATCAGTGGGGGTAGTGGGTCAGAGACCCAGTACTTC.

This rearrangement joins TRBV5-5 to TRBJ1-1; a weak D match, TRBD1 (5 bases). This CDR3 is 16 amino acids long. V was cut by 5 bases and J by 0 bases, with 17 bases left in between. Germline loops: CDR1 SGHKS, CDR2 YYEKEE (reference sequence). The DNA for the CDR3 is TGTGCCAGCAGAAAAGCCAGGCAGGGACTGAACACTGAAGCTTTCTTT. This translates into CASRKARQGLNTEAFF.

The rearrangement links TRBV20-1 to TRBJ2-5; 7 bases fit TRBD2. V was clipped by 4 bases and J by 4 bases; unmatched bases: 9. The CDR3 is made up of 14 amino acids. The germline V gene has CDR1 DFQATT and CDR2 SNEGSKA (reference sequence). CDR3 sequence reads: CSAKSGGSGETQYF. For the CDR3, the DNA is TGCAGTGCTAAGTCAGGCGGGAGTGGAGAGACCCAGTACTTC.

The chain has TRBV21-1 and TRBJ2-7; the table's D call of TRBD1 was not tested on the DNA. TRBV21-1 is a known pseudogene. This CDR3 has 19 amino acids. The CDR3 region is CASSKFKRGDPVVPYEQYF. The CDR3, as DNA: TGTGCCAGCAGCAAGTTTAAGAGGGGCGACCCGGTGGTACCCTACGAGCAGTACTTC.

The chain combines TRBV12-3 or TRBV12-4 with TRBJ2-7, with TRBD1 matching 7 bases. Losses at the gene ends were 5 bases for V and 2 bases for J; bases not matched to a gene: 6. The CDR3 sequence is 14 residues long. The CDR3 region is CASSMGQLTYEQYF. CDR3 bases: TGTGCCAGCAGTATGGGACAGCTTACCTACGAGCAGTACTTC.

The V gene is TRBV15, the J gene TRBJ2-3; TRBD2 agrees at 9 bases. CDR1 and CDR2 from the germline V gene are LNHNV and YYDKDF (reference sequence). V was clipped by 0 bases and J by 4 bases; unmatched bases: 11. The CDR3 is 18 amino acids. This CDR3 is CATSRDAGTSFLADTQYF. Here the CDR3 DNA reads TGTGCCACCAGCAGAGATGCCGGGACTAGCTTCCTCGCAGATACGCAGTATTTT.

This clonotype was seen a few times. This chain links TRBV20-1 with TRBJ2-1; 9 bases are a match to TRBD1. Germline V gives CDR1 DFQATT, CDR2 SNEGSKA (reference sequence). This CDR3 contains 15 residues. V shed 6 bases and J 0 bases; nucleotides not matched to a gene: 6. The CDR3 sequence: CSADGQGSSYNEQFF. CDR3 nucleotides: TGCAGTGCGGACGGACAGGGGAGCTCCTACAATGAGCAGTTCTTC.

This clonotype was recorded a few times. Written as DNA, the CDR3 is TGTGCCAGCAGCCGCGCAGATAGGGGGGGCCTCACTGAAGCTTTCTTT. It specifies CASSRADRGGLTEAFF. The genes are TRBV3-1 and TRBJ1-1, with D tentatively TRBD1 (6 bases). V shed 4 bases and J shed 4 bases, with 19 bases lying between them. Germline V lookup: CDR1 LGHDT, CDR2 YNNKEL (reference sequence). This CDR3 has 16 residues.

There are many counts of this clonotype. The chain employs TRBV10-3 and TRBJ1-2, with TRBD1 matching 11 bases. After removal of 3 bases from V and 5 bases from J, the junction contained 8 bases not matched to a gene. Per the germline V gene, CDR1 is ENHRY and CDR2 is SYGVKD. This CDR3 is built from 16 residues. CDR3 nucleotide sequence: TGTGCCATCAGTGATCGCGGGACAGGGGGAAGGTATGGCTACACCTTC. Amino acids: CAISDRGTGGRYGYTF.

V usage is TRBV20-1 and J usage is TRBJ2-1, with unresolved D. Germline CDR1 is DFQATT and CDR2 is SNEGSKA (reference sequence). The V end lost 3 bases, the J end lost 0 bases, and 6 bases lay between the germline ends. The CDR3 has 13 amino acids. CDR3 nucleotide sequence: TGCAGTGCTAGGCCTAGCTCCTACAATGAGCAGTTCTTC. Amino acid sequence: CSARPSSYNEQFF.

This clonotype was detected a few times. V and J are TRBV5-6 and TRBJ1-2; a possible D gene is TRBD1 (6 bases). Trimming shortened V by 4 bases and J by 7 bases, and 14 bases separated the two germline ends. CDR3 length equals 13 residues. CDR1 and CDR2 from the germline V gene are SGHDT and YYEEEE. CDR3 bases: TGTGCCAGCAGCAGCAGGGGAGTTGTTGGCTACACCTTC. It yields the protein CASSSRGVVGYTF.

This clonotype appeared a few times. This chain links TRBV18 with TRBJ2-3; a possible D gene is TRBD2 (6 bases). The germline gives CDR1 KGHSH, CDR2 LQKENI. This CDR3 spans 17 amino acids. With 0 bases removed from V and 3 bases from J, the gap between germline ends came to 16 bases. The DNA of the CDR3 is TGTGCCAGCTCACCACCCCGACTAGGAAGAAGAACAGATACGCAGTATTTT. Encoded protein: CASSPPRLGRRTDTQYF.

This clonotype was seen a few times. J is TRBJ1-2 and V is TRBV29-1, with 9 bases lining up with TRBD1. V was clipped by 2 bases and J by 6 bases; unmatched bases: 7. The germline gives CDR1 SQVTM, CDR2 ANQGSEA. The CDR3 has 14 amino acids. CDR3 region: CSVETTGGGNGYTF. Written as DNA, the CDR3 is TGCAGCGTTGAAACTACAGGGGGCGGGAATGGCTACACCTTC.

This clonotype was counted between two and nine times. The chain recombines TRBV7-2 with TRBJ1-2; 7 bases fit TRBD1. Germline V gene lookup returns CDR1 SGHTA and CDR2 FQGNSA. The CDR3 runs 16 residues. Losses at the gene ends were 4 bases for V and 0 bases for J; bases not matched to a gene: 8. The CDR3 reads CASSYDHRGANYGYTF. CDR3 DNA: TGTGCCAGCAGCTATGACCACAGGGGAGCTAACTATGGCTACACCTTC.

V gene TRBV6-6 combines with J gene TRBJ2-2, with D tentatively TRBD1 (6 bases). In germline, CDR1 is MNHNY, CDR2 SVGAGI (reference sequence). The germline V and J ends were trimmed by 6 bases and 1 base, with 15 bases remaining between them. The CDR3 covers 16 residues. This CDR3 is CASRGDRNQNTGELFF. The CDR3, as DNA: TGTGCCAGCAGAGGAGACAGGAACCAGAACACCGGGGAGCTGTTTTTT.